Below are 8 T cell receptor beta chains sequenced from a single sample in a study of response to subunit inactivated influenza vaccine. TCRdb reanalysed the RT-PCR reads using MiXCR and keeps one entry per CDR3 protein. This repertoire shows about 520,000 distinct CDR3 sequences, around 7.7% found once; its top ten account for 10% to 15%. Sample: PBMCs from blood, taken 23 months after vaccination. These TCRs come from a man aged 45-69 years who received an inactivated influenza vaccine.

The chain employs TRBV7-9 and TRBJ2-5; 7 bases are a match to TRBD1. J gave up 2 bases and V 5 bases, and 5 bases lay outside the gene matches. CDR1 and CDR2 from the germline V gene are SEHNR and FQNEAQ (reference sequence). CDR3 length: 14 amino acids. This chain's CDR3 is CASSLMGQQETQYF. The CDR3 nucleotides are TGTGCCAGCAGCCTTATGGGACAGCAAGAGACCCAGTACTTC.

This clonotype was picked up many times. The rearrangement joins TRBV3-1 to TRBJ2-3, with D uncertain. CDR1 LGHDT and CDR2 YNNKEL come from the germline V gene (reference sequence). The CDR3 contains 12 residues. Trimming pared 1 base from V and 4 bases from J, leaving 3 bases between. The CDR3 protein is CASSQASDTQYF. As DNA, the CDR3 is TGTGCCAGCAGCCAAGCGTCAGATACGCAGTATTTT.

Many counts were recorded for this clonotype. This chain joins TRBV20-1 and TRBJ2-1; 11 bases are shared with TRBD2. Germline V CDR1 and CDR2: DFQATT, SNEGSKA (reference sequence). Germline trimming cut 0 bases from V and 5 bases from J; bases unmatched to any gene: 6. The CDR3 spans 16 residues. The CDR3 DNA follows: TGCAGTGCTAGAGATCTCCTAGCGGGGGGAAACAATGAGCAGTTCTTC. Translation: CSARDLLAGGNNEQFF.

The V and J genes are TRBV20-1 and TRBJ2-1, with no clear D. Trimming cost V 1 base and J 0 bases, with 7 bases left between them. Germline V lookup: CDR1 DFQATT, CDR2 SNEGSKA (reference sequence). The CDR3 has 14 amino acids. CDR3: CSARAVFSYNEQFF. For the CDR3, the DNA is TGCAGTGCTAGAGCAGTGTTCTCCTACAATGAGCAGTTCTTC.

This clonotype was seen a few times. The chain couples TRBV7-2 to TRBJ2-7; D may be TRBD2 (6 bases). The V end lost 0 bases, the J end lost 1 base, and 7 bases lay between the germline ends. There are 14 residues in the CDR3. Germline CDR1 reads SGHTA; CDR2 reads FQGNSA. The CDR3: CASSLARGSYEQYF. DNA of the CDR3: TGTGCCAGCAGCTTAGCTCGGGGGTCCTACGAGCAGTACTTC.

This clonotype appeared a few times. The rearrangement joins TRBV4-1 to TRBJ1-5; 7 positions match TRBD1. With V trimmed by 4 bases and J by 3 bases, 12 bases remained unmatched. The germline CDR1 and CDR2 sequences are MGHRA and YSYEKL. This CDR3 contains 17 residues. CDR3 bases: TGCGCCAGCAGCCGTTGGTTGGGGGACAGAACCAATCAGCCCCAGCATTTT. Amino acids: CASSRWLGDRTNQPQHF.

This clonotype showed up many times. The chain employs TRBV6-5 and TRBJ2-3; the match to TRBD2 covers 8 bases. V gave up 2 bases and J gave up 5 bases; unmatched junction bases: 9. Germline CDR1 and CDR2: MNHEY and SVGAGI. The CDR3 has 16 amino acids. This CDR3 reads CASSYITGGRGDTQYF. For the CDR3, the DNA is TGTGCCAGCAGTTACATTACGGGAGGGCGAGGAGATACGCAGTATTTT.

This clonotype was observed a few times. The rearrangement joins TRBV19 to TRBJ1-1; no clear D. The germline V gene has CDR1 LNHDA and CDR2 SQIVND (reference sequence). The CDR3 has 13 residues. V lost 3 bases and J 0 bases, leaving 5 bases between the germline ends. The CDR3 sequence is CASSMLVNTEAFF. The CDR3 nucleotides are TGTGCCAGTAGTATGTTGGTGAACACTGAAGCTTTCTTT.